This TCR beta chain was profiled in a study of T cells in Graves' hyperthyroidism and ophthalmopathy. In this sample, this clonotype turned up a few times. Amplified regions were TCR beta CDR3 sequences from RNA transcripts. During a first-round RT-PCR of the TCR CDR3, the HTBI primer set was used. Each CDR3 protein is one row after TCRdb ran MiXCR on the multiplex PCR reads. The profile shows 600,000 to 900,000 distinct CDR3 sequences, 16% of them singletons. Germline V gene sequence: CDR1 DFQATT, CDR2 SNEGSKA (reference sequence). V shed 6 bases, J shed 8 bases, and the junction held 4 bases outside the gene matches. This CDR3 region has 12 residues.

The chain carries TRBV20-1 and TRBJ1-4, with 9 nucleotides matching TRBD1. This TCR derives from a man aged 18 to 29 with Graves' hyperthyroidism. The sample comprised blood. The DNA for the CDR3 is TGCAGTGCCATTGGACAGGGGGAAAAACTGTTTTTT. The encoded protein is CSAIGQGEKLFF.